This section outlines one T cell receptor beta chain sequence together with its context. The sample comes from a study of blood T cell repertoires in COVID-19. Study summary: T cells, B-cell-depleted T cells, or PBMCs provided the cDNA or gDNA that served as material.

The CDR3 has 13 amino acids. J was trimmed by 6 bases and V by 5 bases; bases with no gene match: 5. The repertoire was sequenced with immunoSEQ multiplex PCR; TCRdb's copy has only in-frame clones and lacks some. The sample includes hundreds of thousands of clones, about 90% of them seen just once. Sequencing was carried out using peripheral blood. The source of this sequence is a woman aged 30 to 39 with COVID-19, enrolled during active disease. The chain couples TRBV12-3 or TRBV12-4 to TRBJ2-3; TRBD1 agrees at 7 bases. CDR3 coding DNA: TGTGCCAGCAGTCAAACAGGGGTCGATACGCAGTATTTT. Protein sequence: CASSQTGVDTQYF.